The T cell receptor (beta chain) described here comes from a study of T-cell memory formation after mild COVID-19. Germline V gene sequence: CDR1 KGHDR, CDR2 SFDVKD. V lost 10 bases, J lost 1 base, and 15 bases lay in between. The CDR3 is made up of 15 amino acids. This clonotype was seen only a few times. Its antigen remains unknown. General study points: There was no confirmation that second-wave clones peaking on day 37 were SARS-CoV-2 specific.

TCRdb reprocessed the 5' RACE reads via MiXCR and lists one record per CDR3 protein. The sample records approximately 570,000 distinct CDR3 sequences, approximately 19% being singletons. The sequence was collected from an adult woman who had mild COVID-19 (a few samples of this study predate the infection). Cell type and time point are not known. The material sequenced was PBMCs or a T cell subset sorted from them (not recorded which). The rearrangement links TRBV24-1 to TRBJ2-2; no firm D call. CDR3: CATSNTRWNTGELFF. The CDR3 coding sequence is TGTGCCACTTCTAATACGCGCTGGAACACCGGGGAGCTGTTTTTT.